These 8 T cell receptor beta chains came from one sample sequenced in a study of response to subunit inactivated influenza vaccine. Via MiXCR, TCRdb re-called the RT-PCR reads, giving one row per CDR3 protein. The table has 700,000 to 900,000 distinct CDR3 sequences, over 20% seen once. Here the sequenced sample was PBMCs from blood, taken about 5 days after vaccination. Source of these receptors: a man aged 50-59 years who received an inactivated influenza vaccine.

J is TRBJ2-2 and V is TRBV4-2; D possibly corresponds to TRBD1 (5 bases). Trimming cost V 0 bases and J 4 bases, with 15 bases left between them. This CDR3 contains 17 residues. Germline values: CDR1 LGHNA, CDR2 YNFKEQ. CDR3 DNA: TGTGCCAGCAGCCAAGATCTCCTGAGTAGGGGCACCGGGGAGCTGTTTTTT. Protein sequence: CASSQDLLSRGTGELFF.

The CDR3 bases are TGTGCCAGCAGCGCAGTAACGTCTCGGCTAGCTGGAGATACGCAGTATTTT. Protein sequence: CASSAVTSRLAGDTQYF. The chain links TRBV7-3 to TRBJ2-3, with a possible D match to TRBD2 (5 bases). This CDR3 is built from 17 residues. Germline CDR1 reads SGHTA; CDR2 reads FQGTGA. The germline V and J ends were trimmed by 5 bases and 5 bases, with 23 bases remaining between them.

The chain couples TRBV7-2 to TRBJ2-7; D might be TRBD2 (5 bases). The CDR3 runs 15 residues. With 1 base removed from V and 7 bases from J, the gap between germline ends came to 17 bases. Germline-derived CDR1 and CDR2 are SGHTA and FQGNSA. The CDR3: CASSLEVLLTREQYF. The CDR3 nucleotides are TGTGCCAGCAGCTTAGAAGTGCTCCTAACTAGAGAGCAGTACTTC.

The V gene is TRBV7-9, the J gene TRBJ2-7, with 8 bases identical to TRBD2. The trim removed 3 bases at V and 2 bases at J, leaving 6 bases unmatched. Germline-derived CDR1 and CDR2 are SEHNR and FQNEAQ (reference sequence). The CDR3 is 15 residues long. The CDR3 region is CASSFFGRVAYEQYF. The CDR3 coding sequence is TGTGCCAGCAGCTTTTTCGGGAGGGTGGCCTACGAGCAGTACTTC.

This clonotype was observed once. The chain links TRBV10-2 to TRBJ2-7, with D tentatively TRBD1 (8 bases). Germline values: CDR1 WSHSY, CDR2 SAAADI. Trimming shortened V by 1 base and J by 6 bases, and 19 bases separated the two germline ends. The CDR3 runs 16 residues. The CDR3 DNA reads as TGCGCCAGCAGTGAGTTTACCCGGACAGGGAGGGTCGAGCAGTACTTC. This encodes CASSEFTRTGRVEQYF.

This clonotype was picked up a small number of times. The chain employs TRBV7-2 and TRBJ2-1; maybe TRBD1 (6 bases). CDR1 and CDR2 (germline): SGHTA, FQGNSA. V was trimmed by 1 base and J by 11 bases, leaving 12 bases between them. This CDR3 is 13 amino acids long. The CDR3 DNA is TGTGCCAGCAGCTTAGGGGGGCGTGCCAAGCAGTTCTTC. Encoded protein: CASSLGGRAKQFF. The full variable domain, with the rest looked up from reference TRBV7-2 and TRBJ2-1, is GAGVSQSPSNKVTEKGKDVELRCDPISGHTALYWYRQSLGQGLEFLIYFQGNSAPDKSGLPSDRFSAERTGGSVSTLTIQRTQQEDSAVYLCASSLGGRAKQFFGPGTRLTVL.

This clonotype was picked up a small number of times. The V gene is TRBV13, the J gene TRBJ2-7; TRBD1 matches 10 bases. Germline V CDR1 and CDR2: PRHDT, FYEKMQ (reference sequence). The CDR3 sequence is 15 residues long. V dropped 0 bases and J dropped 4; count of bases not matched to a gene: 3. CDR3 amino acids: CASSLGDRGLYEQYF. CDR3 nucleotide sequence: TGTGCCAGCAGCTTAGGTGACAGGGGGCTATACGAGCAGTACTTC.

This clonotype was counted between two and nine times. V usage is TRBV20-1 and J usage is TRBJ2-7, with 7 bases aligning to TRBD2. The germline CDR1 and CDR2 sequences are DFQATT and SNEGSKA (reference sequence). This CDR3 has 14 amino acids. J gave up 3 bases and V 0 bases, and 5 bases lay outside the gene matches. CDR3 coding DNA: TGCAGTGCTAGAGATAAGGCGGGAGTCTACGAGCAGTACTTC. It encodes CSARDKAGVYEQYF.